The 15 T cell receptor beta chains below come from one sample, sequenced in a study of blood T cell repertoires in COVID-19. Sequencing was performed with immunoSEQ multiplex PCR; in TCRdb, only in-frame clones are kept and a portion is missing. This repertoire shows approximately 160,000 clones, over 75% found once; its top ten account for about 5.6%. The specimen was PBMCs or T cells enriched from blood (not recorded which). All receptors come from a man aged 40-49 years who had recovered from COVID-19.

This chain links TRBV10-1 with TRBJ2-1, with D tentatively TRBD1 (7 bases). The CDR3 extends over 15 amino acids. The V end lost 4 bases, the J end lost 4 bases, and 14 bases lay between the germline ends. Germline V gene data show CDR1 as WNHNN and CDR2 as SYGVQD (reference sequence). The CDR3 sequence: CASSARAGGYNEQFF. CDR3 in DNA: TGCGCCAGCAGTGCACGGGCAGGGGGGTACAATGAGCAGTTCTTC.

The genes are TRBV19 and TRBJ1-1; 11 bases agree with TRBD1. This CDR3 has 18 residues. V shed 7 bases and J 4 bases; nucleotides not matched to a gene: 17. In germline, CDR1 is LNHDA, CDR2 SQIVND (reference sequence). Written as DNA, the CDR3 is TGTGCCAGTACCTATCGGTCGGGACAGGGGGTCGCGGGCACTGAAGCTTTCTTT. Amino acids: CASTYRSGQGVAGTEAFF.

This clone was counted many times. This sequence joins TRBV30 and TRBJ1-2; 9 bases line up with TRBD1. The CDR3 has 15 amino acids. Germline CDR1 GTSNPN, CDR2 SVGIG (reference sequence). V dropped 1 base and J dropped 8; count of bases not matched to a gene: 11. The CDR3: CAWSAGTGKSRGYTF. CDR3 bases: TGTGCCTGGAGTGCGGGGACAGGGAAATCGAGAGGCTACACCTTC.

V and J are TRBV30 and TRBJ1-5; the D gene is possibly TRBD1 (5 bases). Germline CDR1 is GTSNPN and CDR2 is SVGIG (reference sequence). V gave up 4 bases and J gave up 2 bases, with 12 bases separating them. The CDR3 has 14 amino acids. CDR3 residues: CAWNPGLGNQPQHF. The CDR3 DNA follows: TGTGCCTGGAATCCGGGACTCGGCAATCAGCCCCAGCATTTT.

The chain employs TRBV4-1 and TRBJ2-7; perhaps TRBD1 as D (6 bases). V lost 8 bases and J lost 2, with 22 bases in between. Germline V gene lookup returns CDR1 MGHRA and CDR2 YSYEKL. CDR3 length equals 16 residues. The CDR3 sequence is CASQTGPLGAPYEQYF. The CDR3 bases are TGCGCCAGCCAAACCGGACCCCTGGGGGCTCCCTACGAGCAGTACTTC.

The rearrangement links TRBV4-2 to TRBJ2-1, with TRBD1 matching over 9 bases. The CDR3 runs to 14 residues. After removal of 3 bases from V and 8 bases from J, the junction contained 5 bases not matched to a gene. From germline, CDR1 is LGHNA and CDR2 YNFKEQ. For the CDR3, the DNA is TGTGCCAGCAGCCAGCCGACAGGGGGGGATGAGCAGTTCTTC. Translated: CASSQPTGGDEQFF.

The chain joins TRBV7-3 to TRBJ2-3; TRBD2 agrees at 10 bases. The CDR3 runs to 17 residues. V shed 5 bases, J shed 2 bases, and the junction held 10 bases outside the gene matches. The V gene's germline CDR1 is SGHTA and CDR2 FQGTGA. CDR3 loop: CASSPMERGGFTDTQYF. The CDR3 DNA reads TGTGCCAGCAGCCCCATGGAGCGGGGGGGTTTCACAGATACGCAGTATTTT. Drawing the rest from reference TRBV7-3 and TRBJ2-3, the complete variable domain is GAGVSQTPSNKVTEKGKYVELRCDPISGHTALYWYRQSLGQGPEFLIYFQGTGAADDSGLPNDRFFAVRPEGSVSTLKIQRTERGDSAVYLCASSPMERGGFTDTQYFGPGTRLTVL.

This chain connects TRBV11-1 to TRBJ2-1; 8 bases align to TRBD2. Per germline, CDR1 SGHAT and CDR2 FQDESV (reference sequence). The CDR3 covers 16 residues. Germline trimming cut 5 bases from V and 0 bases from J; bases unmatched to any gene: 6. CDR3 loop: CASSPAGASSYNEQFF. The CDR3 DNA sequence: TGTGCCAGCAGCCCAGCGGGGGCGAGCTCCTACAATGAGCAGTTCTTC.

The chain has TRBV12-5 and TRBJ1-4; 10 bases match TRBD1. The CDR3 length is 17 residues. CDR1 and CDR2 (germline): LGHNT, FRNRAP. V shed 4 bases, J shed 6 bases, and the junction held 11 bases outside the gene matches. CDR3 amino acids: CASGWMTGGVGDEKLFF. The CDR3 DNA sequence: TGTGCTAGTGGTTGGATGACAGGGGGCGTCGGGGATGAAAAACTGTTTTTT.

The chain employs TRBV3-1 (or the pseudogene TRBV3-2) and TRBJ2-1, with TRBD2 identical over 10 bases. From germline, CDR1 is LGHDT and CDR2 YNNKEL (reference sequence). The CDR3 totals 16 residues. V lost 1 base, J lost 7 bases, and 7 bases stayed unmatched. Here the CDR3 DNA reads TGTGCCAGCAGCCAAGCCCTAGCGGGGGTGGGAAATGAGCAGTTCTTC. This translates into CASSQALAGVGNEQFF.

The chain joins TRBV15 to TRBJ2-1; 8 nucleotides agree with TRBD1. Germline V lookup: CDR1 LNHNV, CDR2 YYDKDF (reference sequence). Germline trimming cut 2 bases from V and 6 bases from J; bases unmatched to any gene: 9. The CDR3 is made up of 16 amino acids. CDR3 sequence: CATSRPTGAERNEQFF. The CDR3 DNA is TGTGCCACCAGCAGACCGACAGGGGCAGAACGCAATGAGCAGTTCTTC. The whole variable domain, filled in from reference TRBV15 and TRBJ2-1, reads DAMVIQNPRYQVTQFGKPVTLSCSQTLNHNVMYWYQQKSSQAPKLLFHYYDKDFNNEADTPDNFQSRRPNTSFCFLDIRSPGLGDTAMYLCATSRPTGAERNEQFFGPGTRLTVL.

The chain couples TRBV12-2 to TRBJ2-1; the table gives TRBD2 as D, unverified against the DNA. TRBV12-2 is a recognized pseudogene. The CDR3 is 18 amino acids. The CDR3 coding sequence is TGTGCAAGTCGCTTAGAAGTAAACGCGCTTCCCTCCTACAATGAGCAGTTCTTC. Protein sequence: CASRLEVNALPSYNEQFF.

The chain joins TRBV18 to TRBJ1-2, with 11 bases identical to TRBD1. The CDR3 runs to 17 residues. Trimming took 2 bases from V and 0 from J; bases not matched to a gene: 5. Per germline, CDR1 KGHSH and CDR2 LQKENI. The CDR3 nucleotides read TGTGCCAGCTCACCAGGACAGGGGGCGGCTCCTAACTATGGCTACACCTTC. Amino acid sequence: CASSPGQGAAPNYGYTF.

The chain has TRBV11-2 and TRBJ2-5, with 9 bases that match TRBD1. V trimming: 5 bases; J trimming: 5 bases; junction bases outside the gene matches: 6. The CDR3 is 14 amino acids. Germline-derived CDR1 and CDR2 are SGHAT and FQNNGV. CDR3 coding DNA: TGTGCCAGCAGCCCACAGGGGGCCGGGGAGACCCAGTACTTC. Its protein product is CASSPQGAGETQYF.

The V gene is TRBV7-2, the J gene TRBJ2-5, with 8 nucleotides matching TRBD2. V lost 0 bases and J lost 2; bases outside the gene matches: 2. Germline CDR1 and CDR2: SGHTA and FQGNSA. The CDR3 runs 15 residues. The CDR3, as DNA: TGTGCCAGCAGCTTAGCGGCTAGCGGGCAAGAGACCCAGTACTTC. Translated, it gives CASSLAASGQETQYF.